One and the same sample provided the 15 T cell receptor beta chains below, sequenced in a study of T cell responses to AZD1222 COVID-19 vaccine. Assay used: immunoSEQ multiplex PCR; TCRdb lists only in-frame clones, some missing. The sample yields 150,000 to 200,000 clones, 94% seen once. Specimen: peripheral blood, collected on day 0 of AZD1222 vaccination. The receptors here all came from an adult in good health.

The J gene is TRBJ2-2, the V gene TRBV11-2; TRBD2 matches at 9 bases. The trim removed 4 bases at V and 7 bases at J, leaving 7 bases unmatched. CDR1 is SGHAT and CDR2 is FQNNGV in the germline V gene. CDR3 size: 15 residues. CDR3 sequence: CASSSGTSPFGELFF. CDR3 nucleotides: TGTGCCAGCAGCTCCGGGACTAGCCCGTTCGGGGAGCTGTTTTTT.

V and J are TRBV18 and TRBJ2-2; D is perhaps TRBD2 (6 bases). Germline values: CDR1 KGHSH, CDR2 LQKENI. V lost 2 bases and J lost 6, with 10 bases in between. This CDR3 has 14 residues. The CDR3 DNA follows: TGTGCCAGCTCACCAGGGACTCTCTCCGGGGAGCTGTTTTTT. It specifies CASSPGTLSGELFF.

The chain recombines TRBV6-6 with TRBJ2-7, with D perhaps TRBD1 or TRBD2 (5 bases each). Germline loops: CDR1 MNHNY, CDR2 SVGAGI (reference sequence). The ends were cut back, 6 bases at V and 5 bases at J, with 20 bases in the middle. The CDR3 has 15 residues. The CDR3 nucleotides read TGTGCCAGCAGCACCCTAGCCGCAGGGCTGGACGAGCAGTACTTC. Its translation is CASSTLAAGLDEQYF.

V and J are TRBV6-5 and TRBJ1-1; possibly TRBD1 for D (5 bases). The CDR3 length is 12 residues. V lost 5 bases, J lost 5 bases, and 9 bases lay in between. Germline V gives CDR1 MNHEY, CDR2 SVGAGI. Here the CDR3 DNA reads TGTGCCAGCAGTAGAGGGGATACTGAAGCTTTCTTT. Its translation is CASSRGDTEAFF.

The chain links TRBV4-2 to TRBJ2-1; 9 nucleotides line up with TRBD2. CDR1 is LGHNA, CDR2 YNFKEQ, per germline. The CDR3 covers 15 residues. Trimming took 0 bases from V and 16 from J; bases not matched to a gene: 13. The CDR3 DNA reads TGTGCCAGCAGCCAAGATTGGTCGGTAGCGGGAGATTTTTTCTTC. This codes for CASSQDWSVAGDFFF.

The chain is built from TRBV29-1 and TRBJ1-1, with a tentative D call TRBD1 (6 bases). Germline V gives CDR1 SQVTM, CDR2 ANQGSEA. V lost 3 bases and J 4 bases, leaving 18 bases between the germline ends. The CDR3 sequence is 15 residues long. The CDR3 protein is CSVDERANRATEAFF. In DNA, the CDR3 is TGCAGCGTTGATGAAAGGGCCAACAGGGCCACTGAAGCTTTCTTT.

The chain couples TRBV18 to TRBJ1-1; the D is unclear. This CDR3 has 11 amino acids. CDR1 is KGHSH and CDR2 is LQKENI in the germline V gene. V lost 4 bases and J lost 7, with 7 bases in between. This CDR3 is CASSQRGEAFF. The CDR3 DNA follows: TGTGCCAGCTCACAACGAGGTGAAGCTTTCTTT. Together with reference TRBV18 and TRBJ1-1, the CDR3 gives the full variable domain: NAGVMQNPRHLVRRRGQEARLRCSPMKGHSHVYWYRQLPEEGLKFMVYLQKENIIDESGMPKERFSAEFPKEGPSILRIQQVVRGDSAAYFCASSQRGEAFFGQGTRLTVV.

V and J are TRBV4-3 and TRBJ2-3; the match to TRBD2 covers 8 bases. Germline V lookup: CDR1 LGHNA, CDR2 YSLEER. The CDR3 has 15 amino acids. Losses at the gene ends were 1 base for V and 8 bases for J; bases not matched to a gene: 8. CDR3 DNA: TGCGCCAGCAGCCAAGGGACCGGGACTAGAGGTACGCAGTATTTT. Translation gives CASSQGTGTRGTQYF.

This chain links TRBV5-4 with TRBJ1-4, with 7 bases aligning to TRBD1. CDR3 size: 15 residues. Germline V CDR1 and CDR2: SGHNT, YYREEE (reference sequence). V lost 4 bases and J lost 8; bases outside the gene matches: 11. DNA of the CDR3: TGTGCCAGCAGCCCCGGGACAGCAGGAGTGGAAAAACTGTTTTTT. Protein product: CASSPGTAGVEKLFF. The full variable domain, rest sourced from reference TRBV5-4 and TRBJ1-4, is ETGVTQSPTHLIKTRGQQVTLRCSSQSGHNTVSWYQQALGQGPQFIFQYYREEENGRGNFPPRFSGLQFPNYSSELNVNALELDDSALYLCASSPGTAGVEKLFFGSGTQLSVL.

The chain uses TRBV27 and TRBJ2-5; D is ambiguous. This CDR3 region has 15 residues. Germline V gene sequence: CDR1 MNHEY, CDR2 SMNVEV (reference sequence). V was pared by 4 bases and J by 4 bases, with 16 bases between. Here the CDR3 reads CASSSPWDPRETQYF. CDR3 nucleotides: TGTGCCAGCAGTTCCCCCTGGGATCCGAGAGAGACCCAGTACTTC.

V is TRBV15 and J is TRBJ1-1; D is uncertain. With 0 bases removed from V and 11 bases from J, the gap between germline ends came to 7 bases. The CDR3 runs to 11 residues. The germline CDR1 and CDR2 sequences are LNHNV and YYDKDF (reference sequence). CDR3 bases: TGTGCCACCAGCAGAGATGGAAGGGCTTTCTTT. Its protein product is CATSRDGRAFF. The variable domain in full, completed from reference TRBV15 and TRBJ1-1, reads DAMVIQNPRYQVTQFGKPVTLSCSQTLNHNVMYWYQQKSSQAPKLLFHYYDKDFNNEADTPDNFQSRRPNTSFCFLDIRSPGLGDTAMYLCATSRDGRAFFGQGTRLTVV.

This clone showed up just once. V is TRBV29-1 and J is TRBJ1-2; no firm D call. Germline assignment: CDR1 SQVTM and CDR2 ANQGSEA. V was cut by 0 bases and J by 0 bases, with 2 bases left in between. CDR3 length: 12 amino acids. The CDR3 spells CSVEEANYGYTF. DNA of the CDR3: TGCAGCGTTGAAGAAGCTAACTATGGCTACACCTTC. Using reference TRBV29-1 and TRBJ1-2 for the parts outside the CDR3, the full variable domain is SAVISQKPSRDICQRGTSLTIQCQVDSQVTMMFWYRQQPGQSLTLIATANQGSEATYESGFVIDKFPISRPNLTFSTLTVSNMSPEDSSIYLCSVEEANYGYTFGSGTRLTVV.

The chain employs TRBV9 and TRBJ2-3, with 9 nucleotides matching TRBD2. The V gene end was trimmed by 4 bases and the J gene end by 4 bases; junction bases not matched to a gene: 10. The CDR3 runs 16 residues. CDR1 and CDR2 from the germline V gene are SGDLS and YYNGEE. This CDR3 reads CASSPEAGGPADTQYF. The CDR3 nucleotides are TGTGCCAGCAGCCCAGAGGCGGGAGGGCCCGCAGATACGCAGTATTTT.

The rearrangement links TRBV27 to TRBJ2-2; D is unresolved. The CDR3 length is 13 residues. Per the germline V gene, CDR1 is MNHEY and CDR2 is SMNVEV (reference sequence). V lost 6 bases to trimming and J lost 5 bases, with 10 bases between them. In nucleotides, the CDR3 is TGTGCCAGCAGCCTAATGAGGACCGGGGAGCTGTTTTTT. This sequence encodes CASSLMRTGELFF.

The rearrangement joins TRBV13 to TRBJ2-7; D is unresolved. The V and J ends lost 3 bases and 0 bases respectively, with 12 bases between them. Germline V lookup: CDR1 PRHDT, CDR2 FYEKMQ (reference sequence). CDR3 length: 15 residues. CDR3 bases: TGTGCCAGCAGCTTCGGCGGAGTTCCCTCCTACGAGCAGTACTTC. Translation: CASSFGGVPSYEQYF.